Sequencing of this TCR beta chain was carried out in a study of coeliac disease. Study-wide results and limits: The authors considered this approach unsuitable for unbiased detection of gliadin-specific T cells. Known gliadin-specific TRB sequences: about 55% of the 18 coeliac samples, only 1 of 6 controls. Active celiac intraepithelial and lamina propria samples had lower TRB and TRG clonality than control samples.

Germline CDR1 SGHDT, CDR2 YYEEEE. The CDR3 is 13 residues long. Trimming cost V 2 bases and J 1 base, with 6 bases left between them. Assay: immunoSEQ multiplex PCR; the TCRdb copy retains only in-frame clones and omits some. Altogether about 3,000 clones are present, roughly three fifths being singletons, with the ten largest covering around 16%. Sequencing used one aliquot of 500,000 to 550,000 cells per fraction. As for this clone: Its antigen is as yet unknown. Other DNA variants within this sample encode the same CDR3.

The specimen was lymphocytes from the gut lamina propria. The chain recombines TRBV5-6 with TRBJ1-1; TRBD1 is a possible D gene (5 bases). The receptor was derived from a woman between 45 and 65 years old without celiac disease. CDR3 DNA: TGTGCCAGCAGCTTCAGGGAGAACACTGAAGCTTTCTTT. It yields the protein CASSFRENTEAFF.